This T cell receptor (beta chain) derives from a study of T cells in Graves' hyperthyroidism and ophthalmopathy. At the level of the study: Before any treatment, at initial diagnosis, peripheral blood was collected.

Worth noting for this clonotype: Its specificity is not known.

It was RNA transcripts that yielded the amplified TCR beta CDR3 regions. The TCR CDR3 was amplified in a first-round RT-PCR using the HTBI primer set. TCRdb reprocessed the multiplex PCR reads with MiXCR, giving one entry per CDR3 protein. Of some 500,000 distinct CDR3 sequences listed, under 15% were seen once; the top ten hold roughly 17%. Overall study findings and caveats: Expanded thyroid clonotypes (above 0.001) were mostly also found in blood.

Aged 18 to 65, the patients had hyperthyroidism that was newly diagnosed and had lasted under 2 months. Exclusion criteria comprised uncontrolled infection, other autoimmune disease, pregnancy or lactation. Between the trimmed V and J ends, which lost 0 bases and 8 bases, there was a span of 10 bases. Per the germline V gene, CDR1 is SGHVS and CDR2 is FNYEAQ. There are 13 residues in the CDR3. This clonotype originated in a woman aged 18-29 years with Graves' hyperthyroidism. Sample: blood. This chain connects TRBV7-6 to TRBJ1-1; perhaps TRBD1 as D (5 bases). CDR3 loop: CASSLAQGLEAFF. As DNA, the CDR3 is TGTGCCAGCAGCTTAGCGCAGGGACTAGAAGCTTTCTTT. The complete variable domain, with remaining parts taken from reference TRBV7-6 and TRBJ1-1, reads GAGVSQSPRYKVTKRGQDVALRCDPISGHVSLYWYRQALGQGPEFLTYFNYEAQQDKSGLPNDRFSAERPEGSISTLTIQRTEQRDSAMYRCASSLAQGLEAFFGQGTRLTVV.